This paragraph covers one T cell receptor beta chain sequence. What it recognizes is unknown. Stated treatment: some 20 received Ad26.COV2.S at low or high dose, single or two shots; about 5 received placebo; per-sample allocation not given. Collection of the samples took place on day 63 after the first injection of vaccine or placebo. This adult donor, from Boston, was 18-55 years old. The sample originates from a study of Ad26.COV2.S vaccination and SARS-CoV-2 variants. The wider study: Ad26.COV2.S was injected intramuscularly once or twice, 56 days apart. Findings and limits, study-wide: Researchers reported similar non-spike TCR breadth in vaccine and placebo recipients.

TCRdb's table, derived via immunoSEQ multiplex PCR, lists solely in-frame clones and lacks some. The sample includes 350,000 to 600,000 clones, 70% to 90% seen only once; the top ten take 1.7%. This CDR3 has 15 amino acids. Germline V gene data show CDR1 as SGHNT and CDR2 as YENEEA. V was shortened by 5 bases and J by 6 bases, with 17 bases between the two germline ends. The sample was peripheral blood, taken in a trial of Ad26.COV2.S vaccine versus placebo. The receptor was derived from a person aged 18-65 years who received the Ad26.COV2.S COVID-19 vaccine or a placebo. The V and J genes are TRBV11-3 and TRBJ2-1; D remains unclear. For the CDR3, the DNA is TGTGCCAGCAGCCTCCGCGGAGCTGGCCCCAATGAGCAGTTCTTC. As protein: CASSLRGAGPNEQFF.